One and the same sample provided the 26 T cell receptor beta chains below, sequenced in a study of T cells in Graves' hyperthyroidism and ophthalmopathy. Amplified TCR beta CDR3 regions came from RNA transcripts. Carried out on the TCR CDR3, a first-round RT-PCR used the HTBI primer set. TCRdb redid the calling of the multiplex PCR reads with MiXCR, one entry per CDR3 protein. The table records 550,000 to 800,000 distinct CDR3 sequences, about 15% of them present only once. The specimen was blood. The receptors originated from a man aged 18 to 30 with Graves' hyperthyroidism.

This clonotype was counted only a few times. The V and J genes are TRBV5-1 and TRBJ2-3, with TRBD2 identical over 8 bases. The CDR3 spans 15 residues. The J segment lost 5 bases and the V segment lost 0 bases, leaving 5 bases of the junction unmatched. The germline V gene has CDR1 SGHRS and CDR2 YFSETQ. The CDR3 is CASSLELAVEDTQYF. CDR3 sequence (DNA): TGCGCCAGCAGCTTGGAACTAGCGGTGGAAGATACGCAGTATTTT.

This clonotype was seen many times. The chain combines TRBV27 with TRBJ2-3; no reliable D call. The CDR3 totals 13 residues. CDR1 MNHEY and CDR2 SMNVEV come from the germline V gene (reference sequence). Trimming removed 6 bases at V and 2 bases at J, with 9 bases between. CDR3 region: CASRGTDTDTQYF. The CDR3 DNA follows: TGTGCCAGCAGGGGAACCGACACAGATACGCAGTATTTT.

This clonotype has a count of ten or more. V and J are TRBV28 and TRBJ2-1; no definite D call. V shed 4 bases and J shed 7 bases, with 11 bases lying between them. The CDR3 contains 13 residues. Germline V gives CDR1 MDHEN, CDR2 SYDVKM. The chain's CDR3 is CASSSIVSNEQFF. The CDR3 nucleotides read TGTGCCAGCAGTTCCATAGTATCAAATGAGCAGTTCTTC.

This clonotype has ten or more counts. V gene TRBV28 combines with J gene TRBJ2-7; D may correspond to TRBD1 or TRBD2 (5 bases each). CDR1 and CDR2 from the germline V gene are MDHEN and SYDVKM. This CDR3 is built from 11 residues. With 6 bases removed from V and 3 bases from J, the gap between germline ends came to 6 bases. The CDR3 DNA reads TGTGCCAGCAGGGGGGACTACGAGCAGTACTTC. It encodes CASRGDYEQYF.

This clonotype was seen at least ten times. The chain links TRBV28 to TRBJ2-7; maybe TRBD1 (5 bases). Trimming removed 3 bases at V and 5 bases at J, with 23 bases between. This CDR3 has 17 amino acids. CDR1 and CDR2 (germline): MDHEN, SYDVKM. The DNA of the CDR3 is TGTGCCAGCAGTTTCTCTCTACAGGACAAAGGCGGCGACGAGCAGTACTTC. Translating it yields CASSFSLQDKGGDEQYF.

The V call is TRBV3-1, the J call TRBJ1-1; maybe TRBD1 (6 bases). CDR1 is LGHDT, CDR2 YNNKEL, per germline (reference sequence). The CDR3 has 14 residues. V dropped 4 bases and J dropped 5 bases, with 14 bases sitting between them. The CDR3 region is CASSPRTVGTEAFF. For the CDR3, the DNA is TGTGCCAGCAGCCCACGGACAGTAGGGACTGAAGCTTTCTTT.

This clonotype was observed many times. The chain is built from TRBV28 and TRBJ2-5; 10 bases fit TRBD2. V shed 3 bases and J 1 base; nucleotides not matched to a gene: 2. Germline assignment: CDR1 MDHEN and CDR2 SYDVKM. The CDR3 extends over 15 amino acids. CDR3 nucleotides: TGTGCCAGCAGTTTTACTAGCGGGGCCCAAGAGACCCAGTACTTC. It is translated as CASSFTSGAQETQYF.

J is TRBJ2-7 and V is TRBV30, with unresolved D. The CDR3 runs 11 residues. In germline, CDR1 is GTSNPN, CDR2 SVGIG (reference sequence). Trimming stripped 3 bases from V and 5 bases from J, with 8 bases between. The CDR3 region has the DNA TGTGCCTGGAGCGGACCCGACGAGCAGTACTTC. This gives the protein CAWSGPDEQYF.

V gene TRBV28 combines with J gene TRBJ1-1; TRBD1 matches 7 bases. Germline V gene sequence: CDR1 MDHEN, CDR2 SYDVKM. The CDR3 is 15 amino acids. The ends lost 8 bases at V and 1 base at J; junction bases unmatched: 10. CDR3 bases: TGTGCCAGCGGAACACAGGGGCGAAGGAACACTGAAGCTTTCTTT. Amino acid sequence: CASGTQGRRNTEAFF.

The chain links TRBV11-2 to TRBJ1-3, with D unresolved. Trimming took 1 base from V and 7 from J, leaving 8 bases between them. Germline V gene lookup returns CDR1 SGHAT and CDR2 FQNNGV. The CDR3 covers 13 residues. The CDR3 protein is CASSLALRNTIYF. CDR3 in DNA: TGTGCCAGCAGCTTAGCTCTTAGGAACACCATATATTTT.

The chain uses TRBV7-9 and TRBJ2-1; no firm D call. The V gene lost 5 bases and the J gene lost 5 bases, with 16 bases spanning the gap. This CDR3 is 15 amino acids long. Germline V gives CDR1 SEHNR, CDR2 FQNEAQ (reference sequence). The DNA for the CDR3 is TGTGCCAGCAGCCCCCACTACACAGAGAACAATGAGCAGTTCTTC. It encodes CASSPHYTENNEQFF.

This clonotype has ten or more counts. J is TRBJ2-1 and V is TRBV29-1; D unclear. Germline V lookup: CDR1 SQVTM, CDR2 ANQGSEA. This CDR3 contains 14 residues. Trimming cost V 3 bases and J 3 bases, with 12 bases left between them. The CDR3 DNA reads as TGCAGCGTTGATAGTCCGCTAGTCTACAATGAGCAGTTCTTC. Protein: CSVDSPLVYNEQFF.

This clonotype was detected a few times. The rearrangement links TRBV5-1 to TRBJ2-7; D possibly corresponds to TRBD2 (5 bases). V shed 0 bases and J shed 3 bases, with 13 bases lying between them. CDR1 is SGHRS, CDR2 YFSETQ, per germline. The CDR3 totals 15 residues. Here the CDR3 reads CASSLAGGFYYEQYF. The CDR3 region has the DNA TGCGCCAGCAGCTTGGCCGGCGGGTTTTACTACGAGCAGTACTTC.

This rearrangement joins TRBV19 to TRBJ1-5; D remains ambiguous. Between the trimmed V and J ends, which lost 7 bases and 7 bases, there was a span of 11 bases. In germline, CDR1 is LNHDA, CDR2 SQIVND (reference sequence). CDR3 size: 12 residues. The CDR3 sequence is CASNYPPQPQHF. The DNA of the CDR3 is TGTGCCAGTAACTATCCCCCCCAGCCCCAGCATTTT.

DNA for the CDR3: TGTGCCAGCAGCTCAACGGAAAACATTCAGTACTTC. It is translated as CASSSTENIQYF. The genes are TRBV9 and TRBJ2-4; D ambiguous. Trimming took off 4 bases at V and 5 bases at J, with 7 bases between the two ends. CDR1 is SGDLS, CDR2 YYNGEE, per germline. The CDR3 has 12 residues.

This chain connects TRBV6-5 to TRBJ2-5; possible D gene TRBD1, 5 bases. The CDR3 length is 14 residues. Germline V gene sequence: CDR1 MNHEY, CDR2 SVGAGI. The germline V and J ends were trimmed by 5 bases and 0 bases, with 10 bases remaining between them. The CDR3 is CASSLQEYQETQYF. CDR3 DNA sequence: TGTGCCAGCAGTCTACAGGAGTACCAAGAGACCCAGTACTTC.

The chain has TRBV7-2 and TRBJ2-1; D uncertain. Germline loops: CDR1 SGHTA, CDR2 FQGNSA. This CDR3 spans 17 amino acids. The V and J ends lost 1 base and 0 bases respectively, with 13 bases between them. The CDR3 sequence: CASSLVPGSHSYNEQFF. In DNA form, the CDR3 reads TGTGCCAGCAGCTTAGTCCCCGGGTCTCACTCCTACAATGAGCAGTTCTTC.

The V and J genes are TRBV9 and TRBJ1-2; D is uncertain. The CDR3 contains 14 residues. Germline V gene data show CDR1 as SGDLS and CDR2 as YYNGEE. V gave up 0 bases and J gave up 2 bases, with 8 bases separating them. The CDR3 protein is CASSVDSGNYGYTF. CDR3 nucleotides: TGTGCCAGCAGCGTAGACTCGGGGAACTATGGCTACACCTTC.

This clonotype was picked up many times. The V and J genes are TRBV20-1 and TRBJ2-1, with 13 bases that match TRBD2. This CDR3 spans 15 amino acids. Germline values: CDR1 DFQATT, CDR2 SNEGSKA (reference sequence). Trimming took 4 bases from V and 5 from J; bases not matched to a gene: 5. As DNA, the CDR3 is TGCAGTGCTAAGCCGGGACTAGCGGGAAACAATGAGCAGTTCTTC. Its protein is CSAKPGLAGNNEQFF.

The V gene is TRBV27, the J gene TRBJ2-1, with D perhaps matching TRBD2 (5 bases). CDR1 is MNHEY, CDR2 SMNVEV, per germline (reference sequence). CDR3 length: 13 residues. V was trimmed by 6 bases and J by 7 bases, leaving 13 bases between them. The CDR3 DNA is TGTGCCAGCAGCGCGGGTGGCTTGAATGAGCAGTTCTTC. It encodes CASSAGGLNEQFF.

There are many counts of this clonotype. The chain links TRBV20-1 to TRBJ2-3, with TRBD2 matching over 9 bases. Trimming took 6 bases from V and 1 from J; bases not matched to a gene: 8. CDR1 and CDR2 (germline): DFQATT, SNEGSKA (reference sequence). This CDR3 has 15 residues. CDR3 sequence: CSAERGALGTDTQYF. The DNA of the CDR3 is TGCAGTGCCGAGCGGGGGGCCCTTGGCACAGATACGCAGTATTTT.

This clonotype was counted only a few times. The chain joins TRBV10-3 to TRBJ2-7; no firm D call. V gave up 6 bases and J gave up 1 base, with 10 bases separating them. Germline CDR1 is ENHRY and CDR2 is SYGVKD. This CDR3 contains 13 residues. CDR3 region: CAIRTIESYEQYF. CDR3 nucleotide sequence: TGTGCCATCAGGACAATTGAGTCCTACGAGCAGTACTTC.

There are a few counts of this clonotype. The chain joins TRBV20-1 to TRBJ2-7; 8 positions agree with TRBD1. V shed 6 bases, J shed 3 bases, and the junction held 7 bases outside the gene matches. The CDR3 is made up of 13 amino acids. Per the germline V gene, CDR1 is DFQATT and CDR2 is SNEGSKA (reference sequence). The CDR3 DNA is TGCAGTGCCAAGGACAGGGACAACTACGAGCAGTACTTC. This codes for CSAKDRDNYEQYF.

There are many counts of this clonotype. This chain connects TRBV30 to TRBJ1-1; the D is unclear. Trimming removed 3 bases from V and 5 bases from J, with 7 bases in between. In germline, CDR1 is GTSNPN, CDR2 SVGIG (reference sequence). The CDR3 runs to 11 residues. For the CDR3, the DNA is TGTGCCTGGAGCCAGGTGACTGAAGCTTTCTTT. This gives the protein CAWSQVTEAFF.

This clonotype was picked up a small number of times. The J gene is TRBJ2-3, the V gene TRBV30; D not certain. CDR3 length: 13 amino acids. Trimming cost V 0 bases and J 5 bases, with 9 bases left between them. The germline CDR1 and CDR2 sequences are GTSNPN and SVGIG (reference sequence). The CDR3 DNA is TGTGCCTGGAGTGTACCGGTGGTAGATACGCAGTATTTT. Translating it yields CAWSVPVVDTQYF.

This clonotype was detected ten times or more. The gene calls are TRBV28 and TRBJ2-5; tentatively, D is TRBD2 (6 bases). V gave up 3 bases and J gave up 9 bases, with 23 bases separating them. Germline V gene sequence: CDR1 MDHEN, CDR2 SYDVKM. The CDR3 spans 16 residues. For the CDR3, the DNA is TGTGCCAGCAGTTTCGATCCGGGGACTCCCCGAGGGGCCCAGTACTTC. It specifies CASSFDPGTPRGAQYF.